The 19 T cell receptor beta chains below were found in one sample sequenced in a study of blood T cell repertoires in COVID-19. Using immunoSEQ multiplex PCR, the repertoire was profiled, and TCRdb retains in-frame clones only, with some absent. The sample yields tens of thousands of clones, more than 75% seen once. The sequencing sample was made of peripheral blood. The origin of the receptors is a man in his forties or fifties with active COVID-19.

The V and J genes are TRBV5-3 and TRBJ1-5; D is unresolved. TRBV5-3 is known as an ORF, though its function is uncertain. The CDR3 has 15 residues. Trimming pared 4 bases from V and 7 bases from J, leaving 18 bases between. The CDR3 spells CARSDALSGEQPQHF. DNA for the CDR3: TGTGCCAGAAGCGACGCGCTTTCCGGGGAGCAGCCCCAGCATTTT.

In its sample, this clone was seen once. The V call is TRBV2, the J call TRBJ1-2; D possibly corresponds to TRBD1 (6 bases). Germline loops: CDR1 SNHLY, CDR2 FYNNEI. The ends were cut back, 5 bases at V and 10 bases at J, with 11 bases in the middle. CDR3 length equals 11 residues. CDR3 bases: TGTGCCAGCAGTCTGGACAGAATCTACACCTTC. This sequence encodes CASSLDRIYTF.

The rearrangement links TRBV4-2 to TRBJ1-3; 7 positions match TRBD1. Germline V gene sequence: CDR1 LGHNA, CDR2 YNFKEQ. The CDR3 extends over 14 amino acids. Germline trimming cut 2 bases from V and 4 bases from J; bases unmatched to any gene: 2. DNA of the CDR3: TGTGCCAGCAGCCAACAGGGGGAGGGAAACACCATATATTTT. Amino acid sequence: CASSQQGEGNTIYF.

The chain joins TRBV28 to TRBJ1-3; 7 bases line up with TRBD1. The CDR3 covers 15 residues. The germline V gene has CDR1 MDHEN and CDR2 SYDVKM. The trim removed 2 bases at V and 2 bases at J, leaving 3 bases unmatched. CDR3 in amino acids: CASSLNRGAGNTIYF. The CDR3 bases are TGTGCCAGCAGTTTAAACAGGGGTGCTGGAAACACCATATATTTT.

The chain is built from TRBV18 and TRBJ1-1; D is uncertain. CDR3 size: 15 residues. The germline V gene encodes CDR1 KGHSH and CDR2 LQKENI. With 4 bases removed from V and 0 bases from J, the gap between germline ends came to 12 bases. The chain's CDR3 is CASSQLDSLNTEAFF. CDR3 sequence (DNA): TGTGCCAGCTCACAGTTAGATTCACTGAACACTGAAGCTTTCTTT.

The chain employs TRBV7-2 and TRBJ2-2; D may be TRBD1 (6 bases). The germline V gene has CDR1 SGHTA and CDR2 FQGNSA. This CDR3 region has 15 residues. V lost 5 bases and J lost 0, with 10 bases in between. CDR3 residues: CASSTRGPNTGELFF. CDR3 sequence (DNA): TGTGCCAGCAGCACCAGGGGACCGAACACCGGGGAGCTGTTTTTT.

The DNA of the CDR3 is TGTGCCTGGAGTCGTCTAACCCGGGAGACCCAGTACTTC. Amino acid sequence: CAWSRLTRETQYF. V usage is TRBV30 and J usage is TRBJ2-5, with D hard to call. Trimming shortened V by 2 bases and J by 5 bases, and 12 bases separated the two germline ends. The CDR3 runs 13 residues. The germline gives CDR1 GTSNPN, CDR2 SVGIG (reference sequence). Based on the CDR3 plus reference TRBV30 and TRBJ2-5, the full variable domain is SQTIHQWPATLVQPVGSPLSLECTVEGTSNPNLYWYRQAAGRGLQLLFYSVGIGQISSEVPQNLSASRPQDRQFILSSKKLLLSDSGFYLCAWSRLTRETQYFGPGTRLLVL.

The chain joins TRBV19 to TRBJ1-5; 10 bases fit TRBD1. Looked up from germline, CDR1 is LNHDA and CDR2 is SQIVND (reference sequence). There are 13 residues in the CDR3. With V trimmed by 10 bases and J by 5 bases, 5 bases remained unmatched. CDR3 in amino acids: CATTDRGDQPQHF. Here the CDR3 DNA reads TGTGCCACCACGGACAGGGGGGATCAGCCCCAGCATTTT.

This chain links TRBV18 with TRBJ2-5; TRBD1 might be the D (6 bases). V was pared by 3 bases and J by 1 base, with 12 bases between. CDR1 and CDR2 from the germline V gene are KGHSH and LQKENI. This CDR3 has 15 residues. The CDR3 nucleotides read TGTGCCAGCTCACCGGCAGGGGCGACCCAAGAGACCCAGTACTTC. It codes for CASSPAGATQETQYF.

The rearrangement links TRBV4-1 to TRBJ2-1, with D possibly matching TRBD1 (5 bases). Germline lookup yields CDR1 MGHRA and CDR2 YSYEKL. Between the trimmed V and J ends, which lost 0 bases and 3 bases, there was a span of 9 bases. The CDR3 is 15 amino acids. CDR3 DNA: TGCGCCAGCAGCCAAGATCTAGGGGACTACAATGAGCAGTTCTTC. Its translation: CASSQDLGDYNEQFF.

The CDR3 nucleotides are TGTGCCAGCAGCCCCCGATTGGCAAGCTCCTACAATGAGCAGTTCTTC. Protein: CASSPRLASSYNEQFF. The chain has TRBV7-9 and TRBJ2-1; D is undetermined. Germline V gene lookup returns CDR1 SEHNR and CDR2 FQNEAQ (reference sequence). Trimming stripped 5 bases from V and 0 bases from J, with 14 bases between. The CDR3 runs 16 residues.

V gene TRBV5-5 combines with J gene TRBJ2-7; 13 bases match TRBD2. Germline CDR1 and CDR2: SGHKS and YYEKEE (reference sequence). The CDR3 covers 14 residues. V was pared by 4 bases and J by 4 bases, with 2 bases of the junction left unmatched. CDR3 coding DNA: TGTGCCAGCAGCCGGGGACTAGCGGGGTACGAGCAGTACTTC. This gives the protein CASSRGLAGYEQYF.

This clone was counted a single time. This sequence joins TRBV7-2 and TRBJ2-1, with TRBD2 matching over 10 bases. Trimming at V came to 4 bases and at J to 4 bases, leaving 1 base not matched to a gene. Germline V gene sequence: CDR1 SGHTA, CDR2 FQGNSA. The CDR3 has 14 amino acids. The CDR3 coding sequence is TGTGCCAGCAGCTCGACTAGCGGGTACAATGAGCAGTTCTTC. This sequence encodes CASSSTSGYNEQFF.

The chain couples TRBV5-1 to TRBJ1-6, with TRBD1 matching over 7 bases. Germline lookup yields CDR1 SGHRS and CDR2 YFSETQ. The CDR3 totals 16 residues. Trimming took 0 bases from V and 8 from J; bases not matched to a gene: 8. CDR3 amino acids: CASSLASGQTYSPLHF. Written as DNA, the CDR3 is TGCGCCAGCAGCTTGGCTTCGGGACAGACCTATTCACCCCTCCACTTT.

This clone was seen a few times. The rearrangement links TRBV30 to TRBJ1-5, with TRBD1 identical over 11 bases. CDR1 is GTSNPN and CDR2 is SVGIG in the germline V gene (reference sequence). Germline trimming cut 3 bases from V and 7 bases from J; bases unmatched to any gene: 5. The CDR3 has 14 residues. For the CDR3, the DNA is TGTGCCTGGAGCGGGACAGGGGGAAAACAGCCCCAGCATTTT. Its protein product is CAWSGTGGKQPQHF.

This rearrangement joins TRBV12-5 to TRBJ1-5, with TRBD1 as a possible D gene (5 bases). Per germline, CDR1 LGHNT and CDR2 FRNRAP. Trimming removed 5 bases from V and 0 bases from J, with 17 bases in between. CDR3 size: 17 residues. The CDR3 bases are TGTGCTAGTGGTCTACCTCAGGGTCCCAATAGCAATCAGCCCCAGCATTTT. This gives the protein CASGLPQGPNSNQPQHF.

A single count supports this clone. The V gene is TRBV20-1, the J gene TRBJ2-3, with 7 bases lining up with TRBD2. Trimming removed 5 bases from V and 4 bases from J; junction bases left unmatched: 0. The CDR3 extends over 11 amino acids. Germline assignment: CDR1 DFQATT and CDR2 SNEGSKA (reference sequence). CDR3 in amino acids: CSAGLADTQYF. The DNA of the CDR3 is TGCAGTGCTGGACTAGCAGATACGCAGTATTTT.

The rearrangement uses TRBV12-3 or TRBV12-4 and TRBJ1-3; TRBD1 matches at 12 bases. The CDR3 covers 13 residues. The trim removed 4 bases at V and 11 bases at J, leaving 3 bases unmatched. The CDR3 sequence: CASSSGQGAAIYF. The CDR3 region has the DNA TGTGCCAGCAGTTCGGGACAGGGGGCGGCCATATATTTT.

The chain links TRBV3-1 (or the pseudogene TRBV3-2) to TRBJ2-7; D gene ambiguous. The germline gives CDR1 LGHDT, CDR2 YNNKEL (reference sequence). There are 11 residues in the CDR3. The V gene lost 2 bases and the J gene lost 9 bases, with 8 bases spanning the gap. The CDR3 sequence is CASSQSTVQYF. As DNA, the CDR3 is TGTGCCAGCAGCCAATCCACGGTGCAGTACTTC.